This T cell receptor (beta chain) was sequenced during a study of blood T cell repertoires in COVID-19. The germline V and J ends were trimmed by 2 bases and 1 base, with 11 bases remaining between them. Germline CDR1 ENHRY, CDR2 SYGVKD. The CDR3 totals 15 residues. In the original analysis: Quantification of nucleated cells was approximated via reference gene primer amplification. Produced via immunoSEQ multiplex PCR; TCRdb's table is partial and in-frame only. The DNA was the basis for D and trimming; V, J and clone size are from that table. The sample yields fewer than 300,000 clones, approximately 90% seen once. This clone was seen just once. Individuals drawn from approximately 22 US areas were about 18 to 90 years old. Grouping used clinical history reported by participants in a survey and questionnaire.

The receptor was derived from a woman in her 40s with acute COVID-19. J is TRBJ1-1 and V is TRBV10-3; the D gene is possibly TRBD1 (6 bases). Sequenced input: PBMCs or T cells enriched from blood (not recorded which). The CDR3 is CAISETRQANTEAFF. CDR3 coding DNA: TGTGCCATCAGTGAGACCCGACAGGCGAACACTGAAGCTTTCTTT.